The count of the clone carrying this TCR beta chain is one. The target antigen is unknown. These data are taken from a study of graft-versus-host responses after intestinal transplantation. Study background: Recipients uniformly received anti-thymocyte globulin induction, followed by tacrolimus and steroids for roughly three years.

Repertoires were generated with immunoSEQ multiplex PCR, while TCRdb's copy carries only in-frame clones and drops some. The repertoire holds some 110,000 clones, with about 92% as singletons. Germline V gene data show CDR1 as MNHEY and CDR2 as SVGAGI. With 6 bases clipped from V and 3 bases from J, the junction kept 9 bases outside the gene matches. The CDR3 runs 15 residues. The sequence was obtained from a human donor who was the organ donor for an intestinal transplant. V gene TRBV6-5 combines with J gene TRBJ2-7; 9 bases map to TRBD1. Here the sequenced sample was unstimulated CD8+ T cells sorted from spleen or lymph node cells, taken before transplant. In nucleotides, the CDR3 is TGTGCCAGCAGCCCCCGGACAGGGGTAAGCTACGAGCAGTACTTC. It is translated as CASSPRTGVSYEQYF.